These T cell receptor beta chains were read from a single sample in a study of T cells in Graves' hyperthyroidism and ophthalmopathy. Each CDR3 protein is one row after TCRdb ran MiXCR on the multiplex PCR reads. Of around 800,000 distinct CDR3 sequences listed, roughly 40% are singletons. The material sequenced was blood. Source of these receptors: a young man with Graves' hyperthyroidism. The CDR3 runs from the conserved cysteine through the conserved F or W.

v_call cdr3_aa
TRBV25-1 CASRVGYNSPLHF
TRBV6-1 CAIRTAGYGYTF
TRBV29-1 CSVLREAGGGEQYF
TRBV29-1 CSVLTRLDHRNYGYTF
TRBV12-3/TRBV12-4 CASNGELFF
TRBV7-9 CASSLGPADQYTEAFF
TRBV7-8 CAWSSIAEQYF
TRBV5-5 CASSRTSGSGKTQYF
TRBV29-1 CSVSRGGSMETQYF
TRBV19 CASSTWDTPNYGYTF
TRBV7-9 CASSPRDRVFPEAFF
TRBV7-9 CASSQERRGTTEAFF
TRBV5-1 CASSQERGRRENEAFF
TRBV15 CATSREGTGANVLTF
TRBV6-2/TRBV6-3 CASRTLGTGDYGYTF
TRBV10-3 CASSDQQISNQPQHF
TRBV19 CASSPLAAEAFF
TRBV20-1 CSARGLAGEQYF
TRBV19 CASSAATGSYEQYF
TRBV4-1 CASSQRTIQGSGANVLTF
TRBV5-5 CASSLGREAAYGHTF
TRBV20-1 CSARRTGWRYEQYF
TRBV29-1 CSVEGGSGQYF
TRBV25-1 CASSPWDTYEQYF
TRBV2 CASRRESIGELFF
TRBV14 CASSPGLAGVTQETQYF
TRBV2 CASSRSRERLYEQYF
TRBV7-2 CASSLETGGLTEAFF
TRBV25-1 CASSESGSSGANVLTF
TRBV4-2 CASSQDRDFSYEQYF
TRBV19 CASSDRGTNTIYF
TRBV15 CATSRDLGTKETQYF
TRBV2 CASSLHGQGVTEAFF